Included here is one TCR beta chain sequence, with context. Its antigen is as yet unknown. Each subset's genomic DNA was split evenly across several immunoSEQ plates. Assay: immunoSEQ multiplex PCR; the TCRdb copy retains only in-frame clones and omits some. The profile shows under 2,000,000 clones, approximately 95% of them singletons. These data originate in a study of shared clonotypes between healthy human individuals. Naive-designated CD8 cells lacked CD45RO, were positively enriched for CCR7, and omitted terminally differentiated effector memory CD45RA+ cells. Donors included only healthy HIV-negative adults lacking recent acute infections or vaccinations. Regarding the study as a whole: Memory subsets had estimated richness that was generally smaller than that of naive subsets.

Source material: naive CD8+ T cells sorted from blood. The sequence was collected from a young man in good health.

Here the CDR3 reads CASSQDWLYIDNEQFF. The DNA of the CDR3 is TGCGCCAGCAGCCAAGATTGGCTCTATATAGACAATGAGCAGTTCTTC. This chain connects TRBV4-1 to TRBJ2-1; D unclear. The CDR3 runs to 16 residues. Trimming shortened V by 0 bases and J by 5 bases, and 14 bases separated the two germline ends. CDR1 and CDR2 (germline): MGHRA, YSYEKL.